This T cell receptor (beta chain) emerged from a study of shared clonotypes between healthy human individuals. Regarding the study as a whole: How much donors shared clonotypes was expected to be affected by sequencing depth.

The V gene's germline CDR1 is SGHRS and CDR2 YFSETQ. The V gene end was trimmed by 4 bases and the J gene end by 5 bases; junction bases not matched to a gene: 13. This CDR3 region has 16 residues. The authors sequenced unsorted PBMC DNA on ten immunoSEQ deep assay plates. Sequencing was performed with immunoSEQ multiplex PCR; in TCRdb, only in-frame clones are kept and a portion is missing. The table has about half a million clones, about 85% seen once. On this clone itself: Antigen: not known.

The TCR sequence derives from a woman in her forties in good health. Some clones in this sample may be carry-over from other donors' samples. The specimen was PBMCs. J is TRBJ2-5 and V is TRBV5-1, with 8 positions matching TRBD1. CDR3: CASSLTGTGVGETQYF. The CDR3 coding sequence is TGCGCCAGCAGCCTGACCGGGACAGGAGTCGGTGAGACCCAGTACTTC.